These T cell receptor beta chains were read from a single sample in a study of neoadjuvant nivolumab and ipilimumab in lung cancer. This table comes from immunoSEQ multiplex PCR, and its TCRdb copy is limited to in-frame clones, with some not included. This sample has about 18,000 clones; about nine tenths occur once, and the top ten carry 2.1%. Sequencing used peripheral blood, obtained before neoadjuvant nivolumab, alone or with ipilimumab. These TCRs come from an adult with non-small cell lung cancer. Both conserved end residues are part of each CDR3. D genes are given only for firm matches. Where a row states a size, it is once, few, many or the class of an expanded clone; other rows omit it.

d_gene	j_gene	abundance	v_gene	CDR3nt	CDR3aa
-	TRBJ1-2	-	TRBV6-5	TGTGCCAGCAGTTACTCAACTCTAGGGGGCTATGGCTACACCTTC	CASSYSTLGGYGYTF
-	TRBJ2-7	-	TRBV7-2	TGTGCCAGCCAAGTAGGGGGTCAGTACGAGCAGTACTTC	CASQVGGQYEQYF
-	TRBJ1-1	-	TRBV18	TGTGCCAGCTCAGCTCTAGGTTCCATGAACACTGAAGCTTTCTTT	CASSALGSMNTEAFF
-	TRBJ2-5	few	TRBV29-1	TGCAGCGTTGAAACGGTACAAGAGACCCAGTACTTC	CSVETVQETQYF
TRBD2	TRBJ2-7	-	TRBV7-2	TGTGCCAGCAGCTTAGCGAGCGGGAGCTCCTACGAGCAGTACTTC	CASSLASGSSYEQYF
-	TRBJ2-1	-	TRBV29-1	TGCAGCGTTGTCGGGCAGCTATACAATGAGCAGTTCTTC	CSVVGQLYNEQFF
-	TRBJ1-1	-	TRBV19	TGTGCCAGTGCCTTCATTCCGGGACACCTTCCAGGCACTGAAGCTTTCTTT	CASAFIPGHLPGTEAFF
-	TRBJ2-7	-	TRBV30	TGTGCCTGGAAAGGCTCCTACGAGCAGTACTTC	CAWKGSYEQYF
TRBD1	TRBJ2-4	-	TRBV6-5	TGTGCCAGCAGCCGACGGACAGGGGGTAAAAACATTCAGTACTTC	CASSRRTGGKNIQYF
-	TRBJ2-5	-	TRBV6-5	TGTGCCAGCAGTTACGGAAACCACGGGGAGACCCAGTACTTC	CASSYGNHGETQYF
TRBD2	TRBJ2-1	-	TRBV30	TGTGCCTGGAGTGAGCGGGAGCGCTACAATGAGCAGTTCTTC	CAWSERERYNEQFF
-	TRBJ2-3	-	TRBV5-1	TGCGCCAGCAGAAAGCGGGCAGGGTTTTTCACAGATACGCAGTATTTT	CASRKRAGFFTDTQYF
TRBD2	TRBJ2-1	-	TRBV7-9	TGTGCCAGCAGCCCAGCCGGGACTAGCGTACACAATGAGCAGTTCTTC	CASSPAGTSVHNEQFF
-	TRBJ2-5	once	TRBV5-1	TGCGCCAGCAGCTTGGACGGAGGGGGCGCAGAGACCCAGTACTTC	CASSLDGGGAETQYF
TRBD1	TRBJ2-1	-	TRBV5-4	TGTGCCAGCAGCCCAGGGACAGGCGGATACAATGAGCAGTTCTTC	CASSPGTGGYNEQFF
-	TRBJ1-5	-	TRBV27	TGTGCCAGCAGTTTTGGAGGGCAGGGAGGTCAGCCCCAGCATTTT	CASSFGGQGGQPQHF
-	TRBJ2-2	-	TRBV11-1	TGTGCCAGCAGCTTAGGGACCGGGGAGCTGTTTTTT	CASSLGTGELFF
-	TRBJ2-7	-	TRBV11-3	TGTGCCAGCAGCTCAGGGTTGGTGCAGTACTTC	CASSSGLVQYF
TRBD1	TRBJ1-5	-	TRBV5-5	TGTGCCAGCAGCCGTCGGACAGGGGGCAATCAGCCCCAGCATTTT	CASSRRTGGNQPQHF
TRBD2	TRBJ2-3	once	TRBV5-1	TGCGCCAGCAGCTTGGGGTTAGCGGGATTCACAGATACGCAGTATTTT	CASSLGLAGFTDTQYF
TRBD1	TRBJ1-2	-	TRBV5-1	TGCGCCAGCAGCTTGGAGGGACAGGGTGGCTACACCTTC	CASSLEGQGGYTF
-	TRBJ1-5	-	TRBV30	TGTGCCTGGAGAAGAACATCAGGGCCCCAGCATTTT	CAWRRTSGPQHF
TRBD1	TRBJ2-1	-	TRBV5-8	TGTGCCAGCAGCTCGACAGGGAGCTCCTACAATGAGCAGTTCTTC	CASSSTGSSYNEQFF
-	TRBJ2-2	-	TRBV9	TGTGCCAGCAGCGTAAGAACAGAGAACACCGGGGAGCTGTTTTTT	CASSVRTENTGELFF
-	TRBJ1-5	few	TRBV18	TGTGCCAGCTCACCCGCGGGGGGGGAAAAACAGCCCCAGCATTTT	CASSPAGGEKQPQHF
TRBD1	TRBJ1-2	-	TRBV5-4	TGTGCCAGCAGCTTGCTACAGGGGAGTCTTGGCTACACCTTC	CASSLLQGSLGYTF
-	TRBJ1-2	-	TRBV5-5	TGTGCCAGCAGCTTGTTTCGTGGCGGTGGCTACACCTTC	CASSLFRGGGYTF
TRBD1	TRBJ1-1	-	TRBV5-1	TGCGCCAGCAGCTTGGGTGGGACAGGGGTCCGTGCCACTGAAGCTTTCTTT	CASSLGGTGVRATEAFF
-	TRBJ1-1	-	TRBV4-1	TGCGCCAGCAGCCAAGGAACAGGAGCCCTGAACACTGAAGCTTTCTTT	CASSQGTGALNTEAFF
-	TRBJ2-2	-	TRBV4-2	TGTGCCAGCAGCCAAGTGGCAGTACGGGGCGGGGAGCTGTTTTTT	CASSQVAVRGGELFF
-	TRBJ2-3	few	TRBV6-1	TGTGCCAGCAGGAACCACGCGCAGATAGATACGCAGTATTTT	CASRNHAQIDTQYF
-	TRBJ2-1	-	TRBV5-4	TGTGCCAGCAGCTTAGGGGGATATGAGCAGTTCTTC	CASSLGGYEQFF
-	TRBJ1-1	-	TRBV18	TGTGCCAGCTCACCTGTCAGGGGCCCGAACACTGAAGCTTTCTTT	CASSPVRGPNTEAFF
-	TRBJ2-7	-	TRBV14	TGTGCCAGCAGCCTCAAGTTCAGCAGGGCGAACGAGCAGTACTTC	CASSLKFSRANEQYF
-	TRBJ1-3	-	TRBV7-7	TGTGCTAGCAGCCCCGAGCTCTCTGGAAACACCATATATTTT	CASSPELSGNTIYF
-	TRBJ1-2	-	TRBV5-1	TGCGCCAGCAGCTTGGACGACATGCGGATCTATGGCTACACCTTC	CASSLDDMRIYGYTF
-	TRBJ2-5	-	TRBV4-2	TGTGCCAGCAGCCAAGAGACCAAAGGAGAGACCCAGTACTTC	CASSQETKGETQYF
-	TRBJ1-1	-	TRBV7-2	TGTGCCAGCAGCTACGCAGTCGGCACTGAAGCTTTCTTT	CASSYAVGTEAFF
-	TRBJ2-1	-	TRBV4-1	TGCGCCAGCAGCCAAGATATAGGGCACGACAATGAGCAGTTCTTC	CASSQDIGHDNEQFF
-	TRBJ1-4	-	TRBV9	TGTGCCAGCAGCCCGTACGACGGGCTGCGTGAAAAACTGTTTTTT	CASSPYDGLREKLFF
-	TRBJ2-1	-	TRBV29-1	TGCAGCGTTGAATCCCCCGGGACTTTAGCGTACAATGAGCAGTTCTTC	CSVESPGTLAYNEQFF
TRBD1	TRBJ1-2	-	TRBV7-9	TGTGCCAGCAGCCCGGGACAGACTAACTATGGCTACACCTTC	CASSPGQTNYGYTF
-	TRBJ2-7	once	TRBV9	TGTGCCAGCAGCGAAGGAGGAGGCGGCTCCTACGAGCAGTACTTC	CASSEGGGGSYEQYF
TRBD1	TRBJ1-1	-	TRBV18	TGTGCCAGCTCACTCTATGCGACAGGGAGTGGCACTGAAGCTTTCTTT	CASSLYATGSGTEAFF
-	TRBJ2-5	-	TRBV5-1	TGCGCCAGCAGCTTGGTTCAGGGAGACGAGACCCAGTACTTC	CASSLVQGDETQYF
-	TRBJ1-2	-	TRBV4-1	TGCGCCAGCAGCCAAACGTTCACAGGGACTTCTAACTATGGCTACACCTTC	CASSQTFTGTSNYGYTF
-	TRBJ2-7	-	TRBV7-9	TGTGCCAGCAGCTTATCCCCTAGCTCTTCCTACGAGCAGTACTTC	CASSLSPSSSYEQYF
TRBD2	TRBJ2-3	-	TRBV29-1	TGCAGCGTTGAAGAGGTAGCGGGAGGGCCTGGGGATACGCAGTATTTT	CSVEEVAGGPGDTQYF
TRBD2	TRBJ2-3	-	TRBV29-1	TGCAGCGCGTGCGGCACTAGCGGGAACACAGATACGCAGTATTTT	CSACGTSGNTDTQYF
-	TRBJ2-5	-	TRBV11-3	TGTGCCAGCAGCTTCCGCCGCCATGAGACCCAGTACTTC	CASSFRRHETQYF
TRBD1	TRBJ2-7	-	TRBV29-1	TGCAGCGTTGTTGGCCTCGAACAGGGGAAATCCTACGAGCAGTACTTC	CSVVGLEQGKSYEQYF
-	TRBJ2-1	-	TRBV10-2	TGCGCCAGTAATCCGGGACACCCCTACAATGAGCAGTTCTTC	CASNPGHPYNEQFF
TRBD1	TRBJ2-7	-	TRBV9	TGTGCCAGCAGCCTAACCGACAGGGGCGTCGAGCAGTACTTC	CASSLTDRGVEQYF
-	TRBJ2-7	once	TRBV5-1	TGCGCCAGCAGCCGGGACACCGGGTACTACGAGCAGTACTTC	CASSRDTGYYEQYF
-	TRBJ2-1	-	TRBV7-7	TGTGCTAGCAGCGTTGGGACAGCGGGCCCACACAATGAGCAGTTCTTC	CASSVGTAGPHNEQFF
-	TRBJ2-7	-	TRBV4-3	TGCGCCAGCAGCCAAGATAGGCACATACAAGCCTACGAGCAGTACTTC	CASSQDRHIQAYEQYF
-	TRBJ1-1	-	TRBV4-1	TGCGCCAGCAGCCAAGACGGTTGGAGTGAAGCTTTCTTT	CASSQDGWSEAFF
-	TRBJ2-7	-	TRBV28	TGTGCCAGCAGTGAGAGGGAACAGTACTTC	CASSEREQYF
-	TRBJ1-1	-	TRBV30	TGTGCCTGGAGGCCAGCGGAGAACACTGAAGCTTTCTTT	CAWRPAENTEAFF
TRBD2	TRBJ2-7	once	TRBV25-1	TGTGCCAGCAGTGGAGGGACTACGTCCTACGAGCAGTACTTC	CASSGGTTSYEQYF